These T cell receptor beta chains were read from a single sample in a study of blood T cell repertoires in COVID-19. Clones were read by immunoSEQ multiplex PCR, and TCRdb kept only the in-frame ones, dropping some. The sample lists some 200,000 clones, 84% occurring once. The sequencing input was peripheral blood. These receptors were obtained from a human donor in a cohort sampled during active COVID-19. CDR3s include the opening cysteine and the closing phenylalanine or tryptophan. The order of the fields is clone size, J gene, V gene, D gene, CDR3 length, CDR3 protein, CDR3 DNA. The D gene is left open where the match is weak. Clone size is not always given. Where it is, it says once, few, many or a class for expanded clones.

abundance: few; j_gene: TRBJ1-5; v_gene: TRBV6-2/TRBV6-3; d_gene: TRBD1; len: 14; CDR3aa: CASSRAGGNQPQHF; CDR3nt: TGTGCCAGCAGTAGGGCAGGGGGGAATCAGCCCCAGCATTTT
abundance: -; j_gene: TRBJ2-4; v_gene: TRBV4-1; d_gene: TRBD1; len: 16; CDR3aa: CASSPGTDLAKNIQYF; CDR3nt: TGCGCCAGCAGCCCAGGGACAGATCTAGCCAAAAACATTCAGTACTTC
abundance: -; j_gene: TRBJ1-2; v_gene: TRBV28; d_gene: TRBD1; len: 14; CDR3aa: CASSSGQLWAGYTF; CDR3nt: TGTGCCAGCAGTTCGGGACAGTTATGGGCCGGCTACACCTTC
abundance: -; j_gene: TRBJ1-1; v_gene: TRBV19; d_gene: TRBD1; len: 15; CDR3aa: CASSQRQGVGTEAFF; CDR3nt: TGTGCCAGTAGTCAACGACAGGGGGTAGGGACTGAAGCTTTCTTT
abundance: -; j_gene: TRBJ2-7; v_gene: TRBV27; d_gene: -; len: 14; CDR3aa: CASMVRGHTYEQYF; CDR3nt: TGTGCCAGCATGGTCAGGGGTCACACCTACGAGCAGTACTTC
abundance: -; j_gene: TRBJ2-7; v_gene: TRBV6-6; d_gene: TRBD1; len: 16; CDR3aa: CASSYSSGGSMGEQYF; CDR3nt: TGTGCCAGCAGTTACTCGTCAGGGGGCTCGATGGGCGAGCAGTACTTC
abundance: -; j_gene: TRBJ2-7; v_gene: TRBV5-4; d_gene: TRBD2; len: 15; CDR3aa: CASSPGLAGAYEQYF; CDR3nt: TGTGCCAGCAGCCCTGGACTAGCGGGGGCCTACGAGCAGTACTTC
abundance: -; j_gene: TRBJ2-7; v_gene: TRBV4-1; d_gene: -; len: 15; CDR3aa: CASSQVRQGTYEQYF; CDR3nt: TGCGCCAGCAGCCAAGTTAGGCAGGGCACCTACGAGCAGTACTTC
abundance: -; j_gene: TRBJ2-3; v_gene: TRBV19; d_gene: -; len: 15; CDR3aa: CASSLRSGSTDTQYF; CDR3nt: TGTGCCAGTAGTTTACGGTCGGGAAGCACAGATACGCAGTATTTT
abundance: few; j_gene: TRBJ1-2; v_gene: TRBV6-6; d_gene: TRBD1; len: 17; CDR3aa: CASSPGQGKGSHHGYTF; CDR3nt: TGTGCCAGCAGTCCCGGACAGGGGAAAGGCTCACATCATGGCTACACCTTC
abundance: -; j_gene: TRBJ2-1; v_gene: TRBV11-2; d_gene: -; len: 15; CDR3aa: CASTFLAASYNEQFF; CDR3nt: TGTGCCAGCACCTTTTTAGCGGCCTCCTACAATGAGCAGTTCTTC
abundance: once; j_gene: TRBJ2-5; v_gene: TRBV28; d_gene: -; len: 11; CDR3aa: CATSPQETQYF; CDR3nt: TGTGCCACGTCCCCTCAAGAGACCCAGTACTTC
abundance: -; j_gene: TRBJ2-5; v_gene: TRBV18; d_gene: TRBD1; len: 16; CDR3aa: CASSPVTGGRMETQYF; CDR3nt: TGTGCCAGCTCACCGGTAACAGGGGGCAGGATGGAGACCCAGTACTTC
abundance: -; j_gene: TRBJ1-5; v_gene: TRBV11-2; d_gene: -; len: 13; CDR3aa: CASSPLSNQPQHF; CDR3nt: TGTGCCAGCAGCCCCCTCAGCAATCAGCCCCAGCATTTT
abundance: -; j_gene: TRBJ1-5; v_gene: TRBV27; d_gene: -; len: 17; CDR3aa: CASSPLGAAAGNQPQHF; CDR3nt: TGTGCCAGCAGTCCATTAGGCGCTGCGGCCGGCAATCAGCCCCAGCATTTT
abundance: -; j_gene: TRBJ2-5; v_gene: TRBV4-1; d_gene: -; len: 18; CDR3aa: CASSQGRNIYGSEETQYF; CDR3nt: TGCGCCAGCAGCCAAGGCCGGAACATATACGGGAGCGAAGAGACCCAGTACTTC
abundance: once; j_gene: TRBJ2-3; v_gene: TRBV5-1; d_gene: -; len: 14; CDR3aa: CASSAADSTDTQYF; CDR3nt: TGCGCCAGCAGCGCTGCGGATAGCACAGATACGCAGTATTTT
abundance: -; j_gene: TRBJ2-1; v_gene: TRBV6-6; d_gene: TRBD2; len: 16; CDR3aa: CASSSGGGGIYNEQFF; CDR3nt: TGTGCCAGCAGTTCCGGGGGGGGCGGGATTTACAATGAGCAGTTCTTC